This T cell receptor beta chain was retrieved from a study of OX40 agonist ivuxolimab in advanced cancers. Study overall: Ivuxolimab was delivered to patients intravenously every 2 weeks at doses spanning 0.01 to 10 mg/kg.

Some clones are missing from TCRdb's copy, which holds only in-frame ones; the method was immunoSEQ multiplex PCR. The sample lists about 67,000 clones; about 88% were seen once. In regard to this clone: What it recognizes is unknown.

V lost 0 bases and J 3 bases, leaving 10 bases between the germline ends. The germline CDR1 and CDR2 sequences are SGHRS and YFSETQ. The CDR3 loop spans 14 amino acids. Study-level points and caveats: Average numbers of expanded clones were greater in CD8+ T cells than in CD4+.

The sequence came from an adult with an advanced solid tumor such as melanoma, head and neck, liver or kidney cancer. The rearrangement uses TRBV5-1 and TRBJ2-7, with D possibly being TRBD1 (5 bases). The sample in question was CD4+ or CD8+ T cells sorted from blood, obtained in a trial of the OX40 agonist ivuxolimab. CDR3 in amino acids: CASSLGGKSYEQYF. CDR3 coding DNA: TGCGCCAGCAGCTTGGGGGGCAAGAGCTACGAGCAGTACTTC.